This passage covers 5 T cell receptor beta chains from one sample sequenced in a study of shared clonotypes between healthy human individuals. Method: immunoSEQ multiplex PCR; TCRdb's copy keeps in-frame clones and lacks some. The sample lists 2 million to 2.5 million clones, 93% occurring once. Sequencing used naive CD4+ T cells from PBMCs. The subset here: CD45RA+ positively selected. The source is a man between 18 and 29 years old in good health. Some clones in this sample may be carry-over from other donors' samples.

The chain joins TRBV23-1 to TRBJ1-1, with TRBD1 matching 7 bases. TRBV23-1 is an ORF, with its function uncertain. The CDR3 runs to 17 residues. The trim removed 6 bases at V and 0 bases at J, leaving 13 bases unmatched. Written as DNA, the CDR3 is TGCGCCAGCAGCCTTCTCTTAGGACAGGCCCTGAACACTGAAGCTTTCTTT. This encodes CASSLLLGQALNTEAFF.

Regarding this clone: Within the sample, other DNA sequences also encode this same CDR3. The chain carries TRBV7-9 and TRBJ1-2, with TRBD1 matching 7 bases. Germline CDR1 and CDR2: SEHNR and FQNEAQ (reference sequence). Trimming at V came to 3 bases and at J to 4 bases, leaving 2 bases not matched to a gene. The CDR3 totals 13 residues. The CDR3 DNA reads TGTGCCAGCAGCTTGGGACAGCTCTATGGCTACACCTTC. This encodes CASSLGQLYGYTF.

V gene TRBV9 combines with J gene TRBJ2-3, with a possible D match to TRBD2 (5 bases). Per the germline V gene, CDR1 is SGDLS and CDR2 is YYNGEE. V was clipped by 0 bases and J by 5 bases, with 19 bases between them. The CDR3 has 17 amino acids. The CDR3 nucleotides are TGTGCCAGCAGCGTAGACCCCACCGGGCCCCGGGGAGATACGCAGTATTTT. Translated, it gives CASSVDPTGPRGDTQYF.

The chain joins TRBV5-4 to TRBJ2-2; no definite D call. V was trimmed by 2 bases and J by 5 bases, leaving 10 bases between them. This CDR3 has 14 amino acids. Per the germline V gene, CDR1 is SGHNT and CDR2 is YYREEE (reference sequence). The DNA for the CDR3 is TGTGCCAGCAGCTTTTCGCCGCGGACCGGGGAGCTGTTTTTT. Residues: CASSFSPRTGELFF.

Worth noting for this clone: This sample includes further DNA sequences coding for the same CDR3. The V and J genes are TRBV19 and TRBJ2-7; 8 nucleotides agree with TRBD1. Germline values: CDR1 LNHDA, CDR2 SQIVND (reference sequence). CDR3 size: 15 residues. The ends lost 2 bases at V and 2 bases at J; junction bases unmatched: 5. The CDR3, as DNA: TGTGCCAGTAGTATAAGTGGACAGGGTACCTACGAGCAGTACTTC. It encodes CASSISGQGTYEQYF.